The clone carrying this T cell receptor beta chain was picked up one time. Its antigen is undetermined. Being one base from a much bigger clone, this may be a read error. Conversion of TCR transcripts into cDNA relied on 5'RACE template switching, which added a universal primer site and UMIs. TCRdb itself ran the 5' RACE reads through MiXCR, one entry per CDR3 protein. The table includes some 110,000 distinct CDR3 sequences, 7.2% detected once. V trimming: 5 bases; J trimming: 9 bases; junction bases outside the gene matches: 6. The length of the CDR3 is 15 residues. The data stem from a study of T cells after yellow fever vaccination. Findings of the study overall: One caveat is that FACS-sorted repertoires could contain abundant clonotypes contaminating from the bulk population.

V gene TRBV12-3 or TRBV12-4 combines with J gene TRBJ1-6; 11 nucleotides align to TRBD1. The receptor's source is a young man who received the YFV17D yellow fever vaccine. The material was CD4+ T cells sorted from PBMCs, obtained about 49 days after the first yellow fever vaccination. The CDR3 loop reads CASSPGQGAASPLHF. CDR3 coding DNA: TGTGCCAGCAGTCCCGGACAGGGGGCAGCTTCACCCCTCCACTTT.